This TCR beta chain appears in the sequencing data of a study of OX40 agonist ivuxolimab in advanced cancers. Clones were read by immunoSEQ multiplex PCR, and TCRdb kept only the in-frame ones, dropping some. The sample holds some 94,000 clones, 90% to 96% seen once. The CDR3 extends over 14 amino acids. CDR1 and CDR2 (germline): SEHNR, FQNEAQ (reference sequence). Trimming removed 5 bases from V and 1 base from J, with 11 bases in between. The source material was CD4+ or CD8+ T cells sorted from blood, sampled in a trial of the OX40 agonist ivuxolimab. This receptor was identified in an adult with an advanced solid tumor such as melanoma, head and neck, liver or kidney cancer. The V and J genes are TRBV7-9 and TRBJ1-1; D may be TRBD1 (5 bases). DNA of the CDR3: TGTGCCAGCAGCCCCCAGGGAGGGAACACTGAAGCTTTCTTT. It is translated as CASSPQGGNTEAFF.